This T cell receptor (beta chain) emerged from a study of shared clonotypes between healthy human individuals. General study points: Tissues were not sampled, only blood, and their repertoires likely differ. Among a few donors, 4.5% to 5.5% of naive CD4 clonotypes were found in common. Compared with clonotypes that all four donors shared, non-shared clonotypes had lower generation probabilities.

Method: immunoSEQ multiplex PCR; TCRdb's copy keeps in-frame clones and lacks some. Of 2 million to 3 million clones in the sample, over 85% are singletons; the top ten hold about 0.39%. This clone was counted a single time. Antigen unknown. Germline CDR1 and CDR2: MDHEN and SYDVKM. V was pared by 8 bases and J by 0 bases, with 14 bases between. CDR3 length: 15 amino acids. Sequenced sample: naive CD4+ T cells from PBMCs. Described subset: CD45RA+ positively selected. This clonotype was sampled from a man younger than 35 in good health. Some clones in this sample may be carry-over from other donors' samples. J is TRBJ2-4 and V is TRBV28; tentatively, D is TRBD2 (6 bases). The CDR3 DNA reads as TGTGCCAGCGGTAATAGCGGAATAGCCAAAAACATTCAGTACTTC. Amino acid sequence: CASGNSGIAKNIQYF.